The entry below describes one TCR beta chain. Its matching antigen is unknown. Profiled with immunoSEQ multiplex PCR; TCRdb holds only in-frame clones, not every one. In the table there are tens of thousands of clones, about 80% of which are singletons. This CDR3 is 14 amino acids long. The germline V and J ends were trimmed by 2 bases and 2 bases, with 8 bases remaining between them. CDR1 and CDR2 (germline): KGHSH, LQKENI. The data were obtained in a study of graft-versus-host responses after intestinal transplantation. Study summary: Transplants were multivisceral, liver-intestinal, or isolated intestinal. Recipients across the board were started on anti-thymocyte globulin induction, then kept on tacrolimus and steroids for around three years.

Study-wide findings and caveats: There were GvH clones found in recipient marrow, and some of them appeared first in ileum or blood.

The sequences come from unstimulated CD4+ T cells sorted from spleen or lymph node cells, collected before transplant. The sequence was collected from a human donor who was the organ donor for an intestinal transplant. The genes are TRBV18 and TRBJ2-3; no reliable D call. The CDR3 protein is CASSPAALTDTQYF. Here the CDR3 DNA reads TGTGCCAGCTCACCAGCTGCGCTCACAGATACGCAGTATTTT.